This T cell receptor beta chain comes out of a study of T cell responses to AZD1222 COVID-19 vaccine. General observations from the study: The span of vaccine-associated CD4 TCRs extended across spike, with dominance at 160-218 and 743-854.

TCRdb keeps only in-frame clones here, not all; method: immunoSEQ multiplex PCR. Altogether fewer than 120,000 clones are present, about 94% being singletons, with the ten largest covering about 3.1%. Concerning this clone itself: Its antigen is as yet unknown.

Material: peripheral blood, obtained 28 days after the second AZD1222 dose. The receptor's source is an adult who received the AZD1222 COVID-19 vaccine.

The CDR3, as DNA: TGTGCCAGCAGCCGTGACAGGGGGCAGTTTCGAGCTTTCTTT. This sequence encodes CASSRDRGQFRAFF. The chain carries TRBV7-9 and TRBJ1-1; 10 nucleotides agree with TRBD1. The V segment lost 5 bases and the J segment 10 bases; nucleotides outside the gene matches: 10. The CDR3 length is 14 residues. CDR1 is SEHNR, CDR2 FQNEAQ, per germline (reference sequence).